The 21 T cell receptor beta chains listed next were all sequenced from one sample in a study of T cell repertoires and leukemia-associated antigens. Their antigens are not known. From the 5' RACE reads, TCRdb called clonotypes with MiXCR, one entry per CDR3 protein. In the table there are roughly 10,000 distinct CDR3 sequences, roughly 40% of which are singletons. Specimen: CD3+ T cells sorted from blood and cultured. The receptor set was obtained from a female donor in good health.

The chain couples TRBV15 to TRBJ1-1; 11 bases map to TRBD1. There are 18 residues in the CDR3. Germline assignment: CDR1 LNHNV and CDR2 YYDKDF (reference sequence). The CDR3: CPTSREDRGPSLNTEAFF. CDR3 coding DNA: TGTCCGACAAGCAGAGAGGACAGGGGGCCCTCTCTGAACACTGAAGCTTTCTTT. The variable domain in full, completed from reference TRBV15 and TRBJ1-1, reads DAMVIQNPRYQVTQFGKPVTLSCSQTLNHNVMYWYQQKSSQAPKLLFHYYDKDFNNEADTPDNFQSRRPNTSFCFLDIRSPGLGDTAMYLCPTSREDRGPSLNTEAFFGQGTRLTVV.

The CDR3 is CASSSRGGINEQFF. CDR3 DNA sequence: TGTGCCAGCAGCTCCCGCGGCGGGATCAATGAGCAGTTCTTC. V is TRBV7-3 and J is TRBJ2-1; D may be TRBD2 (6 bases). The CDR3 length is 14 residues. Deletions cut 4 bases from V and 6 bases from J, with 13 bases between. Germline CDR1 reads SGHTA; CDR2 reads FQGTGA.

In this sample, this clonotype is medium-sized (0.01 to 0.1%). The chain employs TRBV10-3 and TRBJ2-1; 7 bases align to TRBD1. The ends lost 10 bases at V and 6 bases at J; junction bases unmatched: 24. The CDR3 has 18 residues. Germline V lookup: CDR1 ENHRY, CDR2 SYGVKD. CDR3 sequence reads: CASKGNRGLVSGTNEQFF. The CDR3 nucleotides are TGTGCCAGCAAAGGGAACAGGGGTCTAGTGTCTGGAACCAATGAGCAGTTCTTC.

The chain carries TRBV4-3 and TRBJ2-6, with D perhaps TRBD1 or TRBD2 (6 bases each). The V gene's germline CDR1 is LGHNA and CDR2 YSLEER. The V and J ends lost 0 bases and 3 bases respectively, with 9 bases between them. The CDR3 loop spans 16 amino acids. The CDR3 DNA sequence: TGCGCCAGCAGCCAAGAGGAGGGGGTTGGGGCCAACGTCCTGACTTTC. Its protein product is CASSQEEGVGANVLTF.

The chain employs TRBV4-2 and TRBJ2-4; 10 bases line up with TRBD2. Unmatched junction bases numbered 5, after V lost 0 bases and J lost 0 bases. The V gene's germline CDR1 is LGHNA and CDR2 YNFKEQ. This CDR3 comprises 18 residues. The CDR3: CASSQEGTSAIAKNIQYF. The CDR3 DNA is TGTGCCAGCAGCCAAGAGGGGACTAGCGCGATAGCCAAAAACATTCAGTACTTC.

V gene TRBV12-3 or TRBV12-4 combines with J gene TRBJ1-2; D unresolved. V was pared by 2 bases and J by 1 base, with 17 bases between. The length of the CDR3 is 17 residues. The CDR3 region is CASSLFGQLKHNYGYTF. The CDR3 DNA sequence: TGTGCCAGCAGTTTATTTGGCCAGCTCAAGCATAACTATGGCTACACCTTC.

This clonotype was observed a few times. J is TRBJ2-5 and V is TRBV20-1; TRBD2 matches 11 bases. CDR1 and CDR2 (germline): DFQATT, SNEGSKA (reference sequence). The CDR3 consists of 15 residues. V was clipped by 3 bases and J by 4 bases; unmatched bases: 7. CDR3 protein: CSARELAGVSETQYF. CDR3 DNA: TGCAGTGCTAGGGAACTAGCGGGAGTTTCAGAGACCCAGTACTTC.

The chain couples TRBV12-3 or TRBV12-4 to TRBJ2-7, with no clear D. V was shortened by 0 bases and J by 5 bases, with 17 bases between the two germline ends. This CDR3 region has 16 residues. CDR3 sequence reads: CASSLAIRVGIDEQYF. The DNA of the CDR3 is TGTGCCAGCAGTTTAGCGATAAGGGTAGGAATCGACGAGCAGTACTTC.

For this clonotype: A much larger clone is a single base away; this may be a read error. The CDR3 nucleotides read TGTGCCAGTAAAGACGGGACAGGGACTTGGCAGCCCCAGCATTTT. It codes for CASKDGTGTWQPQHF. The V call is TRBV19, the J call TRBJ1-5, with TRBD1 matching over 9 bases. This CDR3 has 15 amino acids. J lost 7 bases, V lost 7 bases, and 11 bases had no gene match. Per the germline V gene, CDR1 is LNHDA and CDR2 is SQIVND (reference sequence). The full variable domain, completed using reference TRBV19 and TRBJ1-5, is DGGITQSPKYLFRKEGQNVTLSCEQNLNHDAMYWYRQDPGQGLRLIYYSQIVNDFQKGDIAEGYSVSREKKESFPLTVTSAQKNPTAFYLCASKDGTGTWQPQHFGDGTRLSIL.

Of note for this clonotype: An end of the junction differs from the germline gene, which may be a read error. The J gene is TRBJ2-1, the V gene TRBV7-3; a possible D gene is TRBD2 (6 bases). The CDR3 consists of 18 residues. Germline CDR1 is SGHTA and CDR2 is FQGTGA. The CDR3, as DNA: TGTGCCAGCAGCTTAAGGGAGCCGCTAGCGAGGGGAGGCAATGAGCTGTTCTTC. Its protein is CASSLREPLARGGNELFF.

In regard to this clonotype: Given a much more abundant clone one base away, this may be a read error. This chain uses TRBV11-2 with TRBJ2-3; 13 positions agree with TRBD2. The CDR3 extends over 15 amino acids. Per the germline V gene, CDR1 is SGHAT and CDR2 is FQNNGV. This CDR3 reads CASSRGLAGRDAQYF. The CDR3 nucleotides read TGTGCCAGCAGCCGGGGACTAGCGGGGCGAGATGCGCAGTATTTT.

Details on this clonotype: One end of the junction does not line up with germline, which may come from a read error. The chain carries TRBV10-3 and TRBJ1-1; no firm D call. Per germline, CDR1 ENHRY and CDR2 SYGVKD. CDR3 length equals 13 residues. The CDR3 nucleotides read TGTACCATCAGTGAAGGCCATCCAAGAGGAGCTTTTTTT. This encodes CTISEGHPRGAFF.

The CDR3 sequence is CASSFHRDTEAFF. Written as DNA, the CDR3 is TGTGCCAGCAGCTTTCACAGGGACACTGAAGCTTTCTTT. The J gene is TRBJ1-1, the V gene TRBV7-2, with D perhaps TRBD1 (6 bases). CDR1 is SGHTA, CDR2 FQGNSA, per germline. This CDR3 is built from 13 residues. V lost 3 bases and J lost 3, with 8 bases in between.

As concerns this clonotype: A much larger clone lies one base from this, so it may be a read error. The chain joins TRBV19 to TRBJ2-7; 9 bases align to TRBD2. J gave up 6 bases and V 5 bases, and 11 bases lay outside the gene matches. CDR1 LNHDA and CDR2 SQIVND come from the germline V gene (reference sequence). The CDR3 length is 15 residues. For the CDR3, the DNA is TGTGCCAGTAGTCCTTCGACTAGCGGCTACTGCGAGCAGTACTTC. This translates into CASSPSTSGYCEQYF.

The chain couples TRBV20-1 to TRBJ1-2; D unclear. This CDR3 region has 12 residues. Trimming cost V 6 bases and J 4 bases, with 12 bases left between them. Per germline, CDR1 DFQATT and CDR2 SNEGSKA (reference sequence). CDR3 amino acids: CSANDRAYGYTF. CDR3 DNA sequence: TGCAGTGCCAACGACCGGGCCTATGGCTACACCTTC.

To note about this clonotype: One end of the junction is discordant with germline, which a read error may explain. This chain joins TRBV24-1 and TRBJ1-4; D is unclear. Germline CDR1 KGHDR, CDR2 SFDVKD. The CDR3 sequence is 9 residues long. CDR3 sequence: CATSEKLFF. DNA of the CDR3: TGTGCAACTAGTGAAAAACTGTTTTTT.

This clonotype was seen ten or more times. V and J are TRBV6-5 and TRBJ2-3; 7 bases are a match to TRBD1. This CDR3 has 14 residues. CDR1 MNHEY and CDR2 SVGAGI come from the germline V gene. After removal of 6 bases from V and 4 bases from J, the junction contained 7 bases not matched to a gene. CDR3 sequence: CASRDRAGADTQYF. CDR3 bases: TGTGCCAGCAGAGACAGGGCAGGGGCAGATACGCAGTATTTT.

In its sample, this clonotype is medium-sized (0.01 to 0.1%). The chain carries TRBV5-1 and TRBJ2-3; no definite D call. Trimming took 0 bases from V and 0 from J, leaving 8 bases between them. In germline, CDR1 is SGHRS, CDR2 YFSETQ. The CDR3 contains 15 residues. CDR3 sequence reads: CASSLGRPSTDTQYF. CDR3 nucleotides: TGCGCCAGCAGCTTGGGGCGGCCTAGCACAGATACGCAGTATTTT.

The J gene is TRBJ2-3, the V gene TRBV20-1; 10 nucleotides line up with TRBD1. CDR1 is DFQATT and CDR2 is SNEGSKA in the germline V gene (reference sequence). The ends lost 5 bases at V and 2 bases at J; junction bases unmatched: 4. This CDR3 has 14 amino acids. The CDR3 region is CSAADRGYTDTQYF. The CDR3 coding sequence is TGCAGTGCTGCGGACAGGGGGTACACAGATACGCAGTATTTT.

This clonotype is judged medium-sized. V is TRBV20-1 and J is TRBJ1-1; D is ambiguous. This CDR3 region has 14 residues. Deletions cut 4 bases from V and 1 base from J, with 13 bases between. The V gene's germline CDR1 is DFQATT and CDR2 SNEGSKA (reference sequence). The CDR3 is CSAIRPYGNTEAFF. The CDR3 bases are TGCAGTGCTATCAGGCCCTACGGGAACACTGAAGCTTTCTTT.

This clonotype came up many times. CDR3 bases: TGCGCCAGCAGCCAAGACGGTGCATACACCGGGGAGCTGTTTTTT. This translates into CASSQDGAYTGELFF. The gene calls are TRBV4-1 and TRBJ2-2; D is uncertain. V was cut by 0 bases and J by 3 bases, with 8 bases left in between. CDR1 MGHRA and CDR2 YSYEKL come from the germline V gene. The CDR3 consists of 15 residues.